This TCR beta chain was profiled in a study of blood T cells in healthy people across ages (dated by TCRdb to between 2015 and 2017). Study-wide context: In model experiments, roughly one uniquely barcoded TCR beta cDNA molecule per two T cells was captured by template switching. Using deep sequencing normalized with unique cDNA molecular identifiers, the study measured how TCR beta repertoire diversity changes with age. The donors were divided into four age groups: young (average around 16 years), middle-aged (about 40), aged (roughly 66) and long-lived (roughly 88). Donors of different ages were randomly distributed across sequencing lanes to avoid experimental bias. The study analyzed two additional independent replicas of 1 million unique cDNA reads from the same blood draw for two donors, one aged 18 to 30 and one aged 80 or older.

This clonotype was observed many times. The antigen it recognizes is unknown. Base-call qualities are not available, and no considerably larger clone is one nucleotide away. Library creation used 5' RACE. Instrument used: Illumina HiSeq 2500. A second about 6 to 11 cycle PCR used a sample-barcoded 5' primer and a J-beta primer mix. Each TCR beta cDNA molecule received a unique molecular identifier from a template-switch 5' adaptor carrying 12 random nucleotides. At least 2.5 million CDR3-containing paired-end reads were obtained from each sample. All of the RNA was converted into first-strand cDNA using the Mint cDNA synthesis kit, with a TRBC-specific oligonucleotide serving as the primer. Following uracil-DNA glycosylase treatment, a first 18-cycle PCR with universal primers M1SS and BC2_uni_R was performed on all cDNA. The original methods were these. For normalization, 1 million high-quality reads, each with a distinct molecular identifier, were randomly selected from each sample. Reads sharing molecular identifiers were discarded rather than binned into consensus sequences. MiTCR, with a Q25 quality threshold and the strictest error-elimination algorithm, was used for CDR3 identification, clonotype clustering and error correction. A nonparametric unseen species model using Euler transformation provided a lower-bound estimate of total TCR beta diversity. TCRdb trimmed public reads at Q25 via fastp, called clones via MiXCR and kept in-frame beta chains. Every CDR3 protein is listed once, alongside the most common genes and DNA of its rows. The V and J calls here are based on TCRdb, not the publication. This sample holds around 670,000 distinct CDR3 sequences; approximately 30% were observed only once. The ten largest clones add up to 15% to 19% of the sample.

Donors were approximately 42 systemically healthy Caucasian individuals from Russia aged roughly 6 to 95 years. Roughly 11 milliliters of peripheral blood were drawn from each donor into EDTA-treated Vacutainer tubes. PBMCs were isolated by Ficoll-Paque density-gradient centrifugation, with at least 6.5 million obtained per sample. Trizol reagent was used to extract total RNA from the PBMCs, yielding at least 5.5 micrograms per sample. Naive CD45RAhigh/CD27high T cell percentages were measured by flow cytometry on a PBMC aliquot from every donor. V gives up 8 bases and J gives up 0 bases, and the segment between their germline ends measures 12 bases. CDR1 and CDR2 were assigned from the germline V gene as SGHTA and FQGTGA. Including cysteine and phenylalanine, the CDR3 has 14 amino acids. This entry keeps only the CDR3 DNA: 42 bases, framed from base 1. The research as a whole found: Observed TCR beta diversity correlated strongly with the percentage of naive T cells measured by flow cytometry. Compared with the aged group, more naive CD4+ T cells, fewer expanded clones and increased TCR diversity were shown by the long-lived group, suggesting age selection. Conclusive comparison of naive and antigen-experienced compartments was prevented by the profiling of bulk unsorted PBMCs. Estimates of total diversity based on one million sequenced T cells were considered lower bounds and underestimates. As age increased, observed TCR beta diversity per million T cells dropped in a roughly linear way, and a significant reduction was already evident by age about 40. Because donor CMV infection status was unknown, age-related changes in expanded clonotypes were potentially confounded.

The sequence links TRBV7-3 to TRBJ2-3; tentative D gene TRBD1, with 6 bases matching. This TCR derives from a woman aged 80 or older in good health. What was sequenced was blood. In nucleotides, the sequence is TGTGCCAGCTCTCAGACAGGCAGCACAGATACGCAGTATTTT. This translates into CASSQTGSTDTQYF.